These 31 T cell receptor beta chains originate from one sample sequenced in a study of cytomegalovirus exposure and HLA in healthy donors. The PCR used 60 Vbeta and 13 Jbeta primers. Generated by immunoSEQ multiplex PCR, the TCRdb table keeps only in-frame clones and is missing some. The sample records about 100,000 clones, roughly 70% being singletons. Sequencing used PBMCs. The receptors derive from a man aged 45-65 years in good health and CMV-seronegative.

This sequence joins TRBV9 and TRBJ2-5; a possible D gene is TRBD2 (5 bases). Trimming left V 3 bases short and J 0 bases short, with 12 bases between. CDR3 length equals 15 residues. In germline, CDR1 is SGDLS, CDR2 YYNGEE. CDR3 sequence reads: CASSASGWYQETQYF. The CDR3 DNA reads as TGTGCCAGCAGCGCAAGCGGTTGGTACCAAGAGACCCAGTACTTC. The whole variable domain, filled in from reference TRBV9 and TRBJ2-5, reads DSGVTQTPKHLITATGQRVTLRCSPRSGDLSVYWYQQSLDQGLQFLIQYYNGEERAKGNILERFSAQQFPDLHSELNLSSLELGDSALYFCASSASGWYQETQYFGPGTRLLVL.

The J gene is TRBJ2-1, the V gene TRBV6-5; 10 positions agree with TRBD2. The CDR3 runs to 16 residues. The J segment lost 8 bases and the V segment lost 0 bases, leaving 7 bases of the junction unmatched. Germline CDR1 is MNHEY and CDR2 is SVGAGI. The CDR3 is CASSYSPSGSGHEQFF. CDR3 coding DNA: TGTGCCAGCAGTTACTCTCCTAGCGGGAGCGGACATGAGCAGTTCTTC.

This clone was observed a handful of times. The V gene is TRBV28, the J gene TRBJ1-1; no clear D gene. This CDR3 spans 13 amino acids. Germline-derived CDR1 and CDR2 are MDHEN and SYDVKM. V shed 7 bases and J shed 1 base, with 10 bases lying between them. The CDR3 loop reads CASMRQANTEAFF. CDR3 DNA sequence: TGTGCCAGCATGAGACAAGCGAACACTGAAGCTTTCTTT.

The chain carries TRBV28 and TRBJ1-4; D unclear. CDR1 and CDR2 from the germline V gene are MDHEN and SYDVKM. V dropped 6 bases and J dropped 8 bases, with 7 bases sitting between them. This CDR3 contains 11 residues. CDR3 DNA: TGTGCCAGCAGCCCCCAGGAAAAACTGTTTTTT. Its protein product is CASSPQEKLFF.

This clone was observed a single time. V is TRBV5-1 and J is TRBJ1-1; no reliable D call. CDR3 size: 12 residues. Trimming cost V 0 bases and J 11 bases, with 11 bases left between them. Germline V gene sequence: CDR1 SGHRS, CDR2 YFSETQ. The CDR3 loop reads CASSLAGGRAFF. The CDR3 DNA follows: TGCGCCAGCAGCTTGGCCGGAGGGAGGGCTTTCTTT.

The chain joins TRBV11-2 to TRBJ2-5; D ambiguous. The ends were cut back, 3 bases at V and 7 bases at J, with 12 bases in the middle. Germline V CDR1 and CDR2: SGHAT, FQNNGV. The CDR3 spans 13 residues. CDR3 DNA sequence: TGTGCCAGCAGCTTGGGCCCCACTCGGACCCAGTACTTC. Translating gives CASSLGPTRTQYF.

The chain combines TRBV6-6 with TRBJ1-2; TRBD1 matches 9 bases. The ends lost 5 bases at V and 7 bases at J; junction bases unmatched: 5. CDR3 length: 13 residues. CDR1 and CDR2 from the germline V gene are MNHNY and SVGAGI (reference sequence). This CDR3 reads CASSRTGGSGYTF. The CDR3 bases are TGTGCCAGCAGTCGAACAGGGGGCTCTGGCTACACCTTC.

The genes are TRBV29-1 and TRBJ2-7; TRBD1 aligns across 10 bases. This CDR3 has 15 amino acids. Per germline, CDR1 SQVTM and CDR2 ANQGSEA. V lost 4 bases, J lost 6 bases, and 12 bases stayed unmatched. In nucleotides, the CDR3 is TGCAGCGTTGGCCAGACAGGGGGCCAGGTCAGCGAGCAGTACTTC. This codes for CSVGQTGGQVSEQYF.

The DNA of the CDR3 is TGTGCCAGCAGCAGGGCAGGACAGAAATATGGCTACACCTTC. Its protein is CASSRAGQKYGYTF. The chain recombines TRBV7-9 with TRBJ1-2, with D possibly being TRBD1 (6 bases). Germline CDR1 is SEHNR and CDR2 is FQNEAQ (reference sequence). The CDR3 contains 14 residues. V lost 5 bases and J 5 bases, leaving 15 bases between the germline ends.

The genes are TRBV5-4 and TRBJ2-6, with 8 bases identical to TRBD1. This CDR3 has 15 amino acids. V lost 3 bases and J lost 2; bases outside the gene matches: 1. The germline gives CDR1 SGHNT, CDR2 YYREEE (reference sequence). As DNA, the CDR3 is TGTGCCAGCAGCTCACAGGGGGCTGGGGCCAACGTCCTGACTTTC. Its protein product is CASSSQGAGANVLTF.

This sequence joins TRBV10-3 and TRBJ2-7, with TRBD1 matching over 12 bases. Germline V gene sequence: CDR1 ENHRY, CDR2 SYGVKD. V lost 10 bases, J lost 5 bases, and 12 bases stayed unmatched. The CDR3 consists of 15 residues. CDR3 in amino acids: CATSGTGGLGDEQYF. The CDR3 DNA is TGTGCCACCTCTGGGACAGGGGGCCTTGGGGACGAGCAGTACTTC.

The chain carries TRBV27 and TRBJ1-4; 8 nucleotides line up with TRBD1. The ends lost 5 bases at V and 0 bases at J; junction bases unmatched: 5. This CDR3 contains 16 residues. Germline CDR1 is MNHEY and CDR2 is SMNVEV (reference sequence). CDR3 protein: CASSVKQGATNEKLFF. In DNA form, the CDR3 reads TGTGCCAGCAGTGTCAAACAGGGGGCAACTAATGAAAAACTGTTTTTT.

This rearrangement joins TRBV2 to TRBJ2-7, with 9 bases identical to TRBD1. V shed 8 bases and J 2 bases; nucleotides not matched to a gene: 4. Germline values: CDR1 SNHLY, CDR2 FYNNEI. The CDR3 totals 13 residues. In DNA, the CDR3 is TGTGCCAGCGTCCGGGACAGGGCCTACGAGCAGTACTTC. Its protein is CASVRDRAYEQYF.

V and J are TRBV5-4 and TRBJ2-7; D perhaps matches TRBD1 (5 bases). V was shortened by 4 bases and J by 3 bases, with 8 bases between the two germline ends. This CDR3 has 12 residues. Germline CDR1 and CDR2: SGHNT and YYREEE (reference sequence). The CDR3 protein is CASSRDSYEQYF. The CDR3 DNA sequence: TGTGCCAGCAGCCGAGACAGCTACGAGCAGTACTTC.

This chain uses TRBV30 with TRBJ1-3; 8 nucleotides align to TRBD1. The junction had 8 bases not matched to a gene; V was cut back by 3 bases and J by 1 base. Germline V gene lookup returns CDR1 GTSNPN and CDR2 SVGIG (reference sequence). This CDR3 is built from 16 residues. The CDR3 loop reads CAWSLPRGRSGNTIYF. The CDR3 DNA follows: TGTGCCTGGAGCCTCCCCAGGGGGCGATCTGGAAACACCATATATTTT.

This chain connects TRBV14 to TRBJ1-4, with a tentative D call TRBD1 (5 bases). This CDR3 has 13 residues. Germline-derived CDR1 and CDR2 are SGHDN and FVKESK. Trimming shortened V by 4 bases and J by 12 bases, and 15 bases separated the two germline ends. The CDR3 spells CASSRAPPGELFF. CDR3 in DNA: TGTGCCAGCAGCCGTGCGCCGCCGGGGGAACTGTTTTTT.

This CDR3 is CAISSSPGQGDPAKSGYTF. CDR3 coding DNA: TGTGCCATCAGTTCTTCTCCGGGACAGGGGGATCCGGCTAAAAGTGGCTACACCTTC. The chain is built from TRBV10-3 and TRBJ1-2; 11 nucleotides agree with TRBD1. The trim removed 5 bases at V and 7 bases at J, leaving 21 bases unmatched. This CDR3 is built from 19 residues. The germline gives CDR1 ENHRY, CDR2 SYGVKD.

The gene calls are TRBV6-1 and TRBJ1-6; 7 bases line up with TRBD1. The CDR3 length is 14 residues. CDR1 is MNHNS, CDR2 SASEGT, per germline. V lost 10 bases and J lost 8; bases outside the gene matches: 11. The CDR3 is CATTPGQEDSPLHF. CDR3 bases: TGTGCCACTACGCCTGGACAGGAGGATTCACCCCTCCACTTT.

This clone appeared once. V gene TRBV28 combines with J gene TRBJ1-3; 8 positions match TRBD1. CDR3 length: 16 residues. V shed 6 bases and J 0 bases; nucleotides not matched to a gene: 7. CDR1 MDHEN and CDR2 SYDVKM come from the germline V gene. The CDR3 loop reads CASRWRQGFSGNTIYF. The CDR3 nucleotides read TGTGCCAGCAGATGGAGACAGGGGTTCTCTGGAAACACCATATATTTT.

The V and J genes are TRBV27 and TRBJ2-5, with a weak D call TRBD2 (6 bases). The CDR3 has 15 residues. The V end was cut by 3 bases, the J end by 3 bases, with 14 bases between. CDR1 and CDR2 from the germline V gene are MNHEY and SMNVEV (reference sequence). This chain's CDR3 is CASSFYGLPEETQYF. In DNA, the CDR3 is TGTGCCAGCAGTTTTTACGGACTACCGGAAGAGACCCAGTACTTC.

As DNA, the CDR3 is TGTGCCAGCAGCTTAGTAGCGGGAGTGGGCTACGAGCAGTACTTC. This translates into CASSLVAGVGYEQYF. V is TRBV7-2 and J is TRBJ2-7; 9 positions agree with TRBD2. CDR1 is SGHTA, CDR2 FQGNSA, per germline. Trimming took 1 base from V and 3 from J; bases not matched to a gene: 4. CDR3 length: 15 amino acids.

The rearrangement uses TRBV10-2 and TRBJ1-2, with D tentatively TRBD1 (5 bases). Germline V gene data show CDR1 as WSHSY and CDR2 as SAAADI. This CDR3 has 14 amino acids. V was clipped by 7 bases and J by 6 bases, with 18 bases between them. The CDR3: CASTPLDKKDGYTF. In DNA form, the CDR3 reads TGCGCCAGCACCCCCCTGGACAAAAAGGATGGCTACACCTTC.

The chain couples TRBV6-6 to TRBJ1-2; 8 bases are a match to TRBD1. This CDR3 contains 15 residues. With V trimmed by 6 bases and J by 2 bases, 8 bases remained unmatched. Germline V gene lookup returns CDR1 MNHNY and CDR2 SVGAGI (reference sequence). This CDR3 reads CASSSDRGGNYGYTF. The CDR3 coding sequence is TGTGCCAGCAGCTCAGACAGGGGAGGGAACTATGGCTACACCTTC.

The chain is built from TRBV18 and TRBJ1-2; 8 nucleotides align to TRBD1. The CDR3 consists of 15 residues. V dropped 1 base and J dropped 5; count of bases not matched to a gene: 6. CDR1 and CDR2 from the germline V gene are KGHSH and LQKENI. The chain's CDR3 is CASSPLAGGSYGYTF. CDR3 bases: TGTGCCAGCTCACCACTGGCAGGGGGCAGTTATGGCTACACCTTC.

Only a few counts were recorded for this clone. Here the CDR3 DNA reads TGTGCCAGCAGTTATTTACCAGGCCATAATTCACCCCTCCACTTT. This translates into CASSYLPGHNSPLHF. The chain joins TRBV6-5 to TRBJ1-6; D remains ambiguous. Germline assignment: CDR1 MNHEY and CDR2 SVGAGI. The V end was cut by 3 bases, the J end by 5 bases, with 11 bases between. The CDR3 loop spans 15 amino acids.

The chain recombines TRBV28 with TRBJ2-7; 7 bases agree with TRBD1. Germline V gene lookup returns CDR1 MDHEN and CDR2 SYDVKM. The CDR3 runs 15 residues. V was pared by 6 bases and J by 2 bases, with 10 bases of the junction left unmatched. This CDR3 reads CASRRTGSRAYEQYF. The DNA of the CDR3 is TGTGCCAGCAGGCGGACAGGATCCAGGGCCTACGAGCAGTACTTC.

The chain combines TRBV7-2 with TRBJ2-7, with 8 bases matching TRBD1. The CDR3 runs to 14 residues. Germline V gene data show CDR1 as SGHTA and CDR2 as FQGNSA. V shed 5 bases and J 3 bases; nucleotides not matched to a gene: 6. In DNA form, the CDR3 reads TGTGCCAGCAGCCCGGGACAGGAAATCTACGAGCAGTACTTC. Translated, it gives CASSPGQEIYEQYF.

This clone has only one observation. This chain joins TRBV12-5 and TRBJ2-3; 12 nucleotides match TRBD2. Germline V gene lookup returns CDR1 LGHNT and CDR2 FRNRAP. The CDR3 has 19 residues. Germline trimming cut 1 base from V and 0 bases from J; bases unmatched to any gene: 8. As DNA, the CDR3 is TGTGCTAGTGGTTTGGGGCTAGCGGGAGGGCCAGGGAGCACAGATACGCAGTATTTT. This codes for CASGLGLAGGPGSTDTQYF.

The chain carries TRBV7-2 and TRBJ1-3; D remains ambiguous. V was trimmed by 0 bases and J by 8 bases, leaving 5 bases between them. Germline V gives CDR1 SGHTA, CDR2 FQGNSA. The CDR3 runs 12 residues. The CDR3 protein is CASSLARDTIYF. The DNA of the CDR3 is TGTGCCAGCAGCTTAGCGAGGGACACCATATATTTT.

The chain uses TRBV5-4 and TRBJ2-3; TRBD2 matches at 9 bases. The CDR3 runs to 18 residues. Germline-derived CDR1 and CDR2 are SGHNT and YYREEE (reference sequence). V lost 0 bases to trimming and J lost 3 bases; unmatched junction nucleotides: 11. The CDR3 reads CASSLALAGFSPTDTQYF. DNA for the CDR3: TGTGCCAGCAGCTTGGCTCTAGCGGGATTCTCTCCTACAGATACGCAGTATTTT.

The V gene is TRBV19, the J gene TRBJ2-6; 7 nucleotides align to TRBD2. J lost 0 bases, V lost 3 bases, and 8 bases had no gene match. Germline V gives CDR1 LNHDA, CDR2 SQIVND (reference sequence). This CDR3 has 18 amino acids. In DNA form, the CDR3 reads TGTGCCAGTAGTATCCCAGGGAGGGTCGCCTCTGGGGCCAACGTCCTGACTTTC. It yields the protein CASSIPGRVASGANVLTF.